This T cell receptor beta chain was sequenced in a study of cytomegalovirus exposure and HLA in healthy donors. Study outcomes and limitations: Several of the most significant clusters were apparently associated with common viral pathogens in a later analysis. The authors later found HLA-associated TCR beta chains more clonally expanded than equally common others.

Details on this clone: Antigen unknown.

Primers included in the PCR were 60 Vbeta and 13 Jbeta primers. This table comes from immunoSEQ multiplex PCR, and its TCRdb copy is limited to in-frame clones, with some not included. The table records 140,000 to 150,000 clones, approximately 80% of them present only once. This receptor was identified in a male donor in good health and CMV-seronegative. The specimen sequenced was PBMCs.

The CDR3, as DNA: TGCGCCAGCAGCGACCGGGACAGGGCTAACTATGGCTACACCTTC. Protein: CASSDRDRANYGYTF. The chain uses TRBV5-1 and TRBJ1-2; 9 bases align to TRBD1. Germline CDR1 and CDR2: SGHRS and YFSETQ. The CDR3 runs to 15 residues. The J segment lost 0 bases and the V segment lost 4 bases, leaving 4 bases of the junction unmatched.